Each of the 9 T cell receptor beta chains below was sequenced from the same sample in a study of blood T cell repertoires in COVID-19. TCRdb keeps only in-frame clones here, not all; method: immunoSEQ multiplex PCR. The table has 170,000 or so clones, roughly 84% seen once. The source material was peripheral blood. These receptor sequences come from a woman aged 60-75 years with acute or convalescent COVID-19.

The chain is built from TRBV6-6 and TRBJ1-6, with 12 bases matching TRBD1. J lost 8 bases, V lost 5 bases, and 13 bases had no gene match. CDR1 is MNHNY and CDR2 is SVGAGI in the germline V gene (reference sequence). The CDR3 is made up of 18 amino acids. CDR3 loop: CASSPGTGGARSDSPLHF. Written as DNA, the CDR3 is TGTGCCAGCAGTCCCGGGACAGGGGGCGCGCGGAGTGATTCACCCCTCCACTTT.

CDR3 nucleotide sequence: TGTGCCATCAGAGCCCGTCCCCAAGAGACCCAGTACTTC. This sequence encodes CAIRARPQETQYF. The chain uses TRBV10-3 and TRBJ2-5; D is undetermined. This CDR3 is built from 13 residues. Germline CDR1 and CDR2: ENHRY and SYGVKD. Trimming cost V 6 bases and J 1 base, with 9 bases left between them.

The chain is built from TRBV11-2 and TRBJ2-6, with TRBD2 identical over 7 bases. CDR3 length: 14 amino acids. The J segment lost 2 bases and the V segment lost 6 bases, leaving 1 base of the junction unmatched. Germline lookup yields CDR1 SGHAT and CDR2 FQNNGV. This chain's CDR3 is CASSAGAGANVLTF. CDR3 DNA: TGTGCCAGCAGTGCGGGGGCTGGGGCCAACGTCCTGACTTTC.

The CDR3 DNA reads as TGTGCCAGCAGCGGACAGGGTTTAAAGACCCAGTACTTC. Protein product: CASSGQGLKTQYF. The chain carries TRBV7-2 and TRBJ2-5; TRBD1 matches 8 bases. Germline lookup yields CDR1 SGHTA and CDR2 FQGNSA. V trimming: 5 bases; J trimming: 6 bases; junction bases outside the gene matches: 5. There are 13 residues in the CDR3.

There are a few counts of this clone. The chain employs TRBV30 and TRBJ1-6; D unclear. CDR3 length: 13 residues. Trimming took off 1 base at V and 5 bases at J, with 6 bases between the two ends. Per the germline V gene, CDR1 is GTSNPN and CDR2 is SVGIG (reference sequence). The CDR3 sequence is CAWSGQHNSPLHF. The CDR3 nucleotides read TGTGCCTGGAGTGGACAACATAATTCACCCCTCCACTTT.

The chain recombines TRBV20-1 with TRBJ1-6; 9 bases match TRBD1. This CDR3 region has 15 residues. V dropped 3 bases and J dropped 7; count of bases not matched to a gene: 7. CDR1 is DFQATT and CDR2 is SNEGSKA in the germline V gene (reference sequence). CDR3 sequence (DNA): TGCAGTGCTAGTCCGACAGGGACAGGGAATTCACCCCTCCACTTT. Translated: CSASPTGTGNSPLHF.

This chain connects TRBV5-6 to TRBJ2-5; maybe TRBD1 (6 bases). CDR1 is SGHDT and CDR2 is YYEEEE in the germline V gene. Trimming stripped 1 base from V and 3 bases from J, with 7 bases between. This CDR3 has 13 residues. The CDR3 region is CASSLRGKETQYF. The DNA of the CDR3 is TGTGCCAGCAGCTTGAGGGGGAAAGAGACCCAGTACTTC.

The genes are TRBV18 and TRBJ2-5, with TRBD1 as a possible D gene (5 bases). Germline values: CDR1 KGHSH, CDR2 LQKENI. V was cut by 3 bases and J by 5 bases, with 10 bases left in between. The CDR3 is made up of 13 amino acids. The CDR3 region has the DNA TGTGCCAGCTCACCGGCATCAGGGGAGACCCAGTACTTC. The encoded protein is CASSPASGETQYF.

The J gene is TRBJ1-5, the V gene TRBV28; no reliable D call. There are 14 residues in the CDR3. Germline CDR1 reads MDHEN; CDR2 reads SYDVKM. V was clipped by 8 bases and J by 7 bases, with 18 bases between them. The CDR3 DNA follows: TGTGCCAGCGTGACAACGTTCTTACGACAGCCCCAGCATTTT. It codes for CASVTTFLRQPQHF.